These T cell receptor beta chains were read from a single sample in a study of T cells after yellow fever vaccination. TCRdb re-called the 5' RACE reads with MiXCR, one entry per CDR3 protein. The sample shows 300,000 to 350,000 distinct CDR3 sequences, roughly 8% of them seen only once. The specimen comprised PBMCs, sampled about 49 days after the first yellow fever vaccination. The receptors stem from a man aged 18-30 years who received the YFV17D yellow fever vaccine. Each CDR3 is given with its conserved first and last residue. A D gene is named only where the DNA matches it firmly. Clone size appears in some rows only: once, few, many, or a class for an expanded clone.

j_call	clone_size	v_call	d_call	cdr3_aa	cdr3_nt
TRBJ1-1	NA	TRBV2	TRBD1	CASSAGTGTEAFF	TGTGCCAGCAGTGCAGGGACAGGGACTGAAGCTTTCTTT
TRBJ1-3	once	TRBV4-2	NA	CASSQDQRRAGASSGNTIYF	TGTGCCAGCAGCCAAGATCAACGGAGAGCTGGAGCCTCTTCTGGAAACACCATATATTTT
TRBJ1-2	NA	TRBV4-1	NA	CASSQDADSYGYTF	TGCGCCAGCAGCCAAGATGCGGATAGCTATGGCTACACCTTC
TRBJ2-7	NA	TRBV20-1	NA	CSATARGSSYEQYF	TGCAGTGCAACCGCCCGGGGGAGCTCCTACGAGCAGTACTTC
TRBJ1-2	many	TRBV5-1	NA	CASSFRTSSGYTF	TGCGCCAGCAGCTTTAGGACGAGTTCGGGCTACACCTTC
TRBJ1-1	NA	TRBV5-8	NA	CASSLATYSMNTEAFF	TGTGCCAGCAGCTTGGCCACGTACTCCATGAACACTGAAGCTTTCTTT
TRBJ2-7	many	TRBV5-1	NA	CASSIGPSYEQYF	TGCGCCAGCAGCATCGGACCTTCCTACGAGCAGTACTTC
TRBJ2-6	NA	TRBV19	NA	CASRPVGQPLSGANVLTF	TGTGCCAGTAGACCCGTTGGACAGCCTCTCTCTGGGGCCAACGTCCTGACTTTC
TRBJ2-7	NA	TRBV5-5	NA	CASRLGKDEQYF	TGTGCCAGCCGATTGGGTAAGGACGAGCAGTACTTC
TRBJ2-1	few	TRBV24-1	NA	CATSDDPTSEQFF	TGTGCCACCAGTGATGACCCTACTAGTGAGCAGTTCTTC
TRBJ2-5	NA	TRBV7-2	NA	CASSLSHSQETQYF	TGTGCCAGCAGCTTATCCCACAGTCAAGAGACCCAGTACTTC
TRBJ1-2	many	TRBV6-5	NA	CASSSGRYFEGYTF	TGTGCCAGCAGTTCGGGCCGATACTTCGAGGGCTACACCTTC